Shown below are 28 T cell receptor beta chains from a single sample sequenced in a study of cytomegalovirus exposure and HLA in healthy donors. Both 60 Vbeta primers and 13 Jbeta primers went into the PCR. Sequenced by immunoSEQ multiplex PCR; TCRdb stores in-frame clones only, minus some. The sample gives about 200,000 clones, roughly 82% of which show up once; approximately 6.5% is in the top ten. Sequencing was carried out using PBMCs. The receptors were sampled from a man in his forties in good health and CMV-seropositive.

The gene calls are TRBV27 and TRBJ2-2; 9 bases map to TRBD2. V dropped 6 bases and J dropped 3; count of bases not matched to a gene: 11. The CDR3 covers 17 residues. The germline V gene encodes CDR1 MNHEY and CDR2 SMNVEV (reference sequence). The CDR3, as DNA: TGTGCCAGCAGACAAAGGGCCCGACTAGCGGACACCGGGGAGCTGTTTTTT. Its protein product is CASRQRARLADTGELFF.

The chain recombines TRBV7-2 with TRBJ1-1, with unresolved D. This CDR3 is built from 15 residues. Trimming left V 4 bases short and J 7 bases short, with 19 bases between. Germline V CDR1 and CDR2: SGHTA, FQGNSA. The CDR3 region is CASSSPPPPRCEAFF. DNA of the CDR3: TGTGCCAGCAGCTCTCCACCTCCCCCGCGATGTGAAGCTTTCTTT.

The rearrangement links TRBV19 to TRBJ1-5; D unresolved. CDR1 is LNHDA, CDR2 SQIVND, per germline (reference sequence). The length of the CDR3 is 13 residues. Between the trimmed V and J ends, which lost 5 bases and 3 bases, there was a span of 8 bases. This CDR3 reads CASSPDYNQPQHF. The DNA of the CDR3 is TGTGCCAGTAGTCCCGACTACAATCAGCCCCAGCATTTT.

This clone appeared a few times. This rearrangement joins TRBV11-2 to TRBJ2-3, with TRBD2 matching 9 bases. Trimming took 3 bases from V and 2 from J; bases not matched to a gene: 6. The CDR3 is 16 residues long. The V gene's germline CDR1 is SGHAT and CDR2 FQNNGV. DNA for the CDR3: TGTGCCAGCAGCTTCTTAGCGGGAGCATACACAGATACGCAGTATTTT. Amino acids: CASSFLAGAYTDTQYF.

This clone was seen a few times. The chain is built from TRBV5-4 and TRBJ1-1; 9 bases agree with TRBD1. Germline V gene data show CDR1 as SGHNT and CDR2 as YYREEE (reference sequence). The CDR3 is 16 amino acids. V was pared by 8 bases and J by 1 base, with 12 bases of the junction left unmatched. CDR3 amino acids: CASFPGQGRSNTEAFF. The CDR3 bases are TGTGCCAGTTTTCCTGGACAGGGGAGATCGAACACTGAAGCTTTCTTT.

The gene calls are TRBV5-1 and TRBJ1-4; D ambiguous. V gave up 5 bases and J gave up 0 bases, with 14 bases separating them. The length of the CDR3 is 16 residues. The germline CDR1 and CDR2 sequences are SGHRS and YFSETQ. The CDR3 spells CASRIMASATNEKLFF. The CDR3 DNA reads TGCGCCAGCAGAATTATGGCCAGTGCAACTAATGAAAAACTGTTTTTT.

This chain connects TRBV7-9 to TRBJ1-1; unclear D gene. In germline, CDR1 is SEHNR, CDR2 FQNEAQ (reference sequence). Trimming removed 3 bases at V and 4 bases at J, with 12 bases between. This CDR3 has 14 residues. In DNA form, the CDR3 reads TGTGCCAGCAGCTTTCGAGTTAATAGCACTGAAGCTTTCTTT. This sequence encodes CASSFRVNSTEAFF.

This clone has a handful of counts. The chain couples TRBV4-2 to TRBJ1-2; 8 bases agree with TRBD1. From germline, CDR1 is LGHNA and CDR2 YNFKEQ. The CDR3 runs 14 residues. The ends lost 4 bases at V and 4 bases at J; junction bases unmatched: 5. The CDR3 spells CASSPMTGAYGYTF. CDR3 in DNA: TGTGCCAGCAGCCCTATGACAGGGGCCTATGGCTACACCTTC.

There are a few counts of this clone. The CDR3 loop is CASSSPQGGTDTQYF. The CDR3 region has the DNA TGCGCCAGCAGCTCCCCACAGGGGGGCACAGATACGCAGTATTTT. The chain links TRBV5-1 to TRBJ2-3; 8 nucleotides agree with TRBD1. This CDR3 contains 15 residues. Germline V lookup: CDR1 SGHRS, CDR2 YFSETQ. V was clipped by 3 bases and J by 1 base; unmatched bases: 4.

The CDR3 reads CASSPLRGIEAFF. CDR3 bases: TGTGCCAGCAGTCCGCTCAGGGGTATAGAAGCTTTCTTT. The V call is TRBV27, the J call TRBJ1-1; perhaps TRBD1 as D (6 bases). The CDR3 consists of 13 residues. The V gene's germline CDR1 is MNHEY and CDR2 SMNVEV (reference sequence). The V gene lost 5 bases and the J gene lost 8 bases, with 15 bases spanning the gap.

This rearrangement joins TRBV30 to TRBJ1-2, with TRBD1 as a possible D gene (5 bases). V was trimmed by 3 bases and J by 1 base, leaving 9 bases between them. The CDR3 spans 13 residues. The germline V gene encodes CDR1 GTSNPN and CDR2 SVGIG (reference sequence). For the CDR3, the DNA is TGTGCCTGGAGGGACATATTTAACTATGGCTACACCTTC. Translation: CAWRDIFNYGYTF.

The chain combines TRBV19 with TRBJ2-5; the D is unclear. The CDR3 is 13 residues long. V was cut by 4 bases and J by 0 bases, with 6 bases left in between. From germline, CDR1 is LNHDA and CDR2 SQIVND (reference sequence). CDR3 protein: CASSRAYQETQYF. CDR3 sequence (DNA): TGTGCCAGTAGTAGGGCGTACCAAGAGACCCAGTACTTC.

The chain carries TRBV28 and TRBJ1-4, with D perhaps matching TRBD1 (6 bases). Germline CDR1 is MDHEN and CDR2 is SYDVKM. The CDR3 extends over 13 amino acids. V lost 5 bases and J lost 11, with 15 bases in between. This CDR3 is CASSRGQTEKLFF. The CDR3 DNA sequence: TGTGCCAGCAGTCGTGGACAGACGGAGAAACTGTTTTTT.

Details on this clone: Germline and junction disagree at one end, which may indicate a read error. The V gene is TRBV7-7, the J gene TRBJ2-3; 12 bases map to TRBD1. The germline gives CDR1 SSHAT, CDR2 FNYEAQ (reference sequence). The CDR3 has 15 amino acids. CDR3 protein: CASSSGQGAPDTQYF. The CDR3 bases are TGTGCTAGCAGCTCGGGACAGGGGGCGCCGGATACGCAGTATTTT.

This chain connects TRBV29-1 to TRBJ1-2, with D perhaps matching TRBD1 (6 bases). Trimming shortened V by 0 bases and J by 9 bases, and 23 bases separated the two germline ends. The CDR3 has 16 amino acids. The germline V gene encodes CDR1 SQVTM and CDR2 ANQGSEA. The chain's CDR3 is CSVEEVGQGRGYSYTF. Written as DNA, the CDR3 is TGCAGCGTTGAAGAAGTGGGGCAGGGAAGGGGGTACAGCTACACCTTC.

This chain uses TRBV11-2 with TRBJ2-2; TRBD1 is a possible D gene (6 bases). V lost 1 base, J lost 5 bases, and 14 bases lay in between. CDR1 and CDR2 from the germline V gene are SGHAT and FQNNGV. This CDR3 spans 16 amino acids. The CDR3 reads CASSLVTGMVTGELFF. CDR3 sequence (DNA): TGTGCCAGCAGCTTAGTTACAGGGATGGTAACCGGGGAGCTGTTTTTT.

This chain connects TRBV19 to TRBJ1-5, with 9 bases that match TRBD1. J lost 1 base, V lost 4 bases, and 14 bases had no gene match. This CDR3 region has 19 residues. CDR1 LNHDA and CDR2 SQIVND come from the germline V gene (reference sequence). This CDR3 is CASSTLPPGTGKSNQPQHF. In DNA form, the CDR3 reads TGTGCCAGTAGTACATTACCCCCCGGGACAGGGAAGAGCAATCAGCCCCAGCATTTT.

This chain links TRBV7-9 with TRBJ2-7; TRBD2 matches 7 bases. Per the germline V gene, CDR1 is SEHNR and CDR2 is FQNEAQ (reference sequence). The V and J ends lost 2 bases and 3 bases, in that order; junction bases with no gene match: 7. The length of the CDR3 is 15 residues. The CDR3 protein is CASSLKAGAVYEQYF. The CDR3 bases are TGTGCCAGCAGCTTAAAGGCGGGAGCGGTCTACGAGCAGTACTTC.

This clone came up once. The V and J genes are TRBV7-2 and TRBJ2-6; D not resolved. The V gene lost 1 base and the J gene lost 0 bases, with 4 bases spanning the gap. Per germline, CDR1 SGHTA and CDR2 FQGNSA. The CDR3 runs to 15 residues. CDR3 protein: CASSLDSSGANVLTF. For the CDR3, the DNA is TGTGCCAGCAGCTTAGACAGCTCTGGGGCCAACGTCCTGACTTTC.

The J gene is TRBJ2-7, the V gene TRBV9, with D perhaps matching TRBD1 (6 bases). V was cut by 4 bases and J by 1 base, with 12 bases left in between. Germline V gene sequence: CDR1 SGDLS, CDR2 YYNGEE. The CDR3 spans 14 residues. The CDR3 DNA follows: TGTGCCAGCAGCTCAGGGGTAGGGTCCTACGAGCAGTACTTC. This translates into CASSSGVGSYEQYF.

The chain employs TRBV27 and TRBJ2-3; the match to TRBD2 covers 7 bases. Germline lookup yields CDR1 MNHEY and CDR2 SMNVEV (reference sequence). This CDR3 spans 15 amino acids. The J segment lost 1 base and the V segment lost 6 bases, leaving 7 bases of the junction unmatched. CDR3 sequence (DNA): TGTGCCAGCAGCCCCGGGACTAAGCGCACAGATACGCAGTATTTT. Encoded protein: CASSPGTKRTDTQYF.

The chain uses TRBV29-1 and TRBJ1-1; a possible D gene is TRBD1 (6 bases). The germline gives CDR1 SQVTM, CDR2 ANQGSEA. The length of the CDR3 is 13 residues. V gave up 5 bases and J gave up 6 bases, with 16 bases separating them. The CDR3 here is CSVLQGTKAEAFF. DNA for the CDR3: TGCAGCGTTTTACAGGGAACTAAGGCTGAAGCTTTCTTT.

The rearrangement uses TRBV10-2 and TRBJ2-7, with D perhaps TRBD2 (5 bases). The CDR3 is 15 residues long. Germline lookup yields CDR1 WSHSY and CDR2 SAAADI. The V end was cut by 3 bases, the J end by 2 bases, with 14 bases between. CDR3 protein: CASSDRGGATYEQYV. The CDR3 DNA reads TGCGCCAGCAGTGATAGAGGAGGCGCGACCTACGAGCAGTACGTC.

J is TRBJ2-1 and V is TRBV2; 11 positions match TRBD2. Trimming cost V 6 bases and J 9 bases; bases outside gene matches: 10. The CDR3 consists of 15 residues. Germline-derived CDR1 and CDR2 are SNHLY and FYNNEI. The CDR3 loop reads CASRDRLAGRGEQFF. CDR3 nucleotide sequence: TGTGCCAGCAGAGACCGACTAGCGGGAAGGGGTGAGCAGTTCTTC. Based on the CDR3 plus reference TRBV2 and TRBJ2-1, the full variable domain is EPEVTQTPSHQVTQMGQEVILRCVPISNHLYFYWYRQILGQKVEFLVSFYNNEISEKSEIFDDQFSVERPDGSNFTLKIRSTKLEDSAMYFCASRDRLAGRGEQFFGPGTRLTVL.

V gene TRBV19 combines with J gene TRBJ2-4; a weak D match, TRBD1 (5 bases). The CDR3 is 16 residues long. Trimming took off 6 bases at V and 1 base at J, with 16 bases between the two ends. Germline lookup yields CDR1 LNHDA and CDR2 SQIVND (reference sequence). The CDR3 region is CASSPDRYGAKNIQYF. The CDR3 DNA is TGTGCCAGTAGCCCAGACAGATACGGCGCCAAAAACATTCAGTACTTC.

V usage is TRBV5-1 and J usage is TRBJ2-7, with D possibly being TRBD1 (6 bases). Germline V CDR1 and CDR2: SGHRS, YFSETQ. The CDR3 runs 13 residues. Trimming shortened V by 4 bases and J by 3 bases, and 11 bases separated the two germline ends. The CDR3 reads CASSPTGFYEQYV. CDR3 in DNA: TGCGCCAGCAGCCCGACAGGTTTCTACGAGCAGTACGTC.

This clone was picked up a small number of times. The DNA for the CDR3 is TGTGCCAGCAGTTACGGAGGGTCTGGAAACACCATATATTTT. This translates into CASSYGGSGNTIYF. The V and J genes are TRBV6-6 and TRBJ1-3; no firm D call. This CDR3 has 14 amino acids. The ends were cut back, 2 bases at V and 1 base at J, with 6 bases in the middle. Germline values: CDR1 MNHNY, CDR2 SVGAGI (reference sequence).

This clone was observed a handful of times. The chain couples TRBV25-1 to TRBJ1-2; D unresolved. V was pared by 4 bases and J by 4 bases, with 10 bases between. The CDR3 loop spans 13 amino acids. Germline V gives CDR1 MGHDK, CDR2 SYGVNS. CDR3 in amino acids: CASSGRHPYGYTF. CDR3 DNA: TGTGCCAGCAGTGGAAGACACCCCTATGGCTACACCTTC.